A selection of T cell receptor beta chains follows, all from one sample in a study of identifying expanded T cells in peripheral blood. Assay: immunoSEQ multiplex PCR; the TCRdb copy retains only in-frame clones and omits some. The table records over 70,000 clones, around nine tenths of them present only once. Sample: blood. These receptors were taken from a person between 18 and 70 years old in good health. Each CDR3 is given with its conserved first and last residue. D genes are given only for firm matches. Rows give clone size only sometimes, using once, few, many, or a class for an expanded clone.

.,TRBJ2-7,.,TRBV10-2,TGCGCCAGCAGTGACGGGAGCTCCTACGAGCAGTACTTC,CASSDGSSYEQYF
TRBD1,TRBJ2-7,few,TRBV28,TGTGCCAGCAGGCCAGGGGGCGGCGGCTACGAGCAGTACTTC,CASRPGGGGYEQYF
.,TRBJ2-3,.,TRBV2,TGTGCCAGCAGTCGCTTCACAGATACGCAGTATTTT,CASSRFTDTQYF
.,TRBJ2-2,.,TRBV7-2,TGTGCCAGCAGCCCAACAGTGTTCACCGGGGAGCTGTTTTTT,CASSPTVFTGELFF
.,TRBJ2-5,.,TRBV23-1,TGCGCCAGCAGTCAAGCACGGACGTGGGGGACCCAGTACTTC,CASSQARTWGTQYF
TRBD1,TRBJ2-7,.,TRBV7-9,TGTGCCAGCAGCTCCCTGACAGGGGGTTTGGCATCCTACGAGCAGTACTTC,CASSSLTGGLASYEQYF
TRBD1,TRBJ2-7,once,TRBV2,TGTGCCAGCCGGGGACAGGGCCTATGGGAGCAGTACTTC,CASRGQGLWEQYF
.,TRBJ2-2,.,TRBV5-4,TGTGCCAGCAGCTGGTCAGGGGCTGGCGGGGAGCTGTTTTTT,CASSWSGAGGELFF
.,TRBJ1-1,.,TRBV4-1,TGCGCCAGCAGCCAAGACAGCATTGAGAACACTGAAGCTTTCTTT,CASSQDSIENTEAFF
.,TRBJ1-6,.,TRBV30,TGTGCCTGGAGTGTGCCCAGTGGAGCGGTGAATTCACCCCTCCACTTT,CAWSVPSGAVNSPLHF
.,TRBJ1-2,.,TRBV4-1,TGCGCCAGCAGCCAAGGGAATGTGTATAGGCAGGGCTCAAACTATGGCTACACCTTC,CASSQGNVYRQGSNYGYTF
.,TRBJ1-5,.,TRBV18,TGTGCCAGCTCACCCAGCGGACGGGACAATCAGCCCCAGCATTTT,CASSPSGRDNQPQHF
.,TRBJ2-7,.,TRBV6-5,TGTGCCAGCAGTTCTAGCGTTTTAGGCTACGAGCAGTACTTC,CASSSSVLGYEQYF
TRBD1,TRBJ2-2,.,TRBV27,TGTGCCAGCAGTCAGTGGACAGGGCGCACCGGGGAGCTGTTTTTT,CASSQWTGRTGELFF
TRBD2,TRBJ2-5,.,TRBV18,TGTGCCAGCTCACCACAGATCGTCACTAGCGGGGGGACTACGAGAGAGACCCAGTACTTC,CASSPQIVTSGGTTRETQYF